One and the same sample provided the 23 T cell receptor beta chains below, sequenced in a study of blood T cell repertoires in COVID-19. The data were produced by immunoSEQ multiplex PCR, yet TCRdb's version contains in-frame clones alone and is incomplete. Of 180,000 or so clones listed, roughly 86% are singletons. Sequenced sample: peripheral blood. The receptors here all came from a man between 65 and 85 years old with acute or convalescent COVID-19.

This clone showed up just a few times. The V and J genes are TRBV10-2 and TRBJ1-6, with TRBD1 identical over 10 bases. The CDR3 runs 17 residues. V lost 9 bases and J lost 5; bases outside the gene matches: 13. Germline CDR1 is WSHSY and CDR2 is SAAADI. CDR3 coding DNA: TGCGCCAGTAGAGATCCGGGACAGGGGAACGATAATTCACCCCTCCACTTT. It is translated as CASRDPGQGNDNSPLHF.

The CDR3 nucleotides are TGCGCCAGCAGTGAGTCCCCTAGCGGGGACTACAATGAGCAGTTCTTC. Its translation: CASSESPSGDYNEQFF. The chain couples TRBV10-1 to TRBJ2-1; 9 nucleotides match TRBD2. The length of the CDR3 is 16 residues. Trimming took 0 bases from V and 3 from J; bases not matched to a gene: 3. Germline CDR1 reads WNHNN; CDR2 reads SYGVQD (reference sequence).

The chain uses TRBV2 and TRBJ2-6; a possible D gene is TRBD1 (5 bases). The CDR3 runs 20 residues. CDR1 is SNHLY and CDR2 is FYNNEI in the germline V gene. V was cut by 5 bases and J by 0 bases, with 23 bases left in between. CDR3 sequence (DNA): TGTGCCAGCAGTCCTTCTATTGTACTTCTAGACAGCTCTGGGGCCAACGTCCTGACTTTC. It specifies CASSPSIVLLDSSGANVLTF.

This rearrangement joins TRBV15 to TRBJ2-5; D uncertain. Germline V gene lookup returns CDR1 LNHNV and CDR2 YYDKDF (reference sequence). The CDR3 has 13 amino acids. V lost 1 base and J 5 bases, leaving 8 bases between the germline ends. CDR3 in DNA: TGTGCCACCAGCAGAGCTAACTGGGAGACCCAGTACTTC. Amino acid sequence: CATSRANWETQYF. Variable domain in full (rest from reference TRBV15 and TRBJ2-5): DAMVIQNPRYQVTQFGKPVTLSCSQTLNHNVMYWYQQKSSQAPKLLFHYYDKDFNNEADTPDNFQSRRPNTSFCFLDIRSPGLGDTAMYLCATSRANWETQYFGPGTRLLVL.

This chain's CDR3 is CASSHMSSGGADEQFF. The CDR3 DNA follows: TGCGCCAGCAGCCATATGTCTAGCGGGGGGGCCGATGAGCAGTTCTTC. The chain joins TRBV4-3 to TRBJ2-1; 12 positions agree with TRBD2. Germline CDR1 and CDR2: LGHNA and YSLEER. The trim removed 3 bases at V and 8 bases at J, leaving 8 bases unmatched. The CDR3 is 16 amino acids.

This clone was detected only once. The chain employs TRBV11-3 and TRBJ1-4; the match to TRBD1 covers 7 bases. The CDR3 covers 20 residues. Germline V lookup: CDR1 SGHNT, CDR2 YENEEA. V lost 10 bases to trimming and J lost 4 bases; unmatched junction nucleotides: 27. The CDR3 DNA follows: TGTGCCACAGACCACCCTGTAGGGAGGGGGCGCGGGGGGGTTAATGAAAAACTGTTTTTT. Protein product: CATDHPVGRGRGGVNEKLFF.

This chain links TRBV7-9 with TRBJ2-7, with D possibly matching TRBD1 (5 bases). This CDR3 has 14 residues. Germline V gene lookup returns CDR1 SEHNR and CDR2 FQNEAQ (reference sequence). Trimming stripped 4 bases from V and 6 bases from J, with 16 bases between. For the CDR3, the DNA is TGTGCCAGCAGCTCCATCTCGACAGTCTCCGAGCAGTACTTC. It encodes CASSSISTVSEQYF.

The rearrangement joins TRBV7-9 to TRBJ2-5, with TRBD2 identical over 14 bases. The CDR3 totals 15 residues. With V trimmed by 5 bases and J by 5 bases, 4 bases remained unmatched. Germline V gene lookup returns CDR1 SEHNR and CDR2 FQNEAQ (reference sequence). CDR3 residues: CASSRGLAGVETQYF. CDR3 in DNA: TGTGCCAGCAGCCGGGGACTAGCGGGGGTCGAGACCCAGTACTTC.

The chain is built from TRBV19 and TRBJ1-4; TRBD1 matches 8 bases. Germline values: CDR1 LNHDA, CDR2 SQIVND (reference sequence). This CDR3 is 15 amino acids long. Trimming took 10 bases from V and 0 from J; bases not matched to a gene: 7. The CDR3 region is CATKDRATTNEKLFF. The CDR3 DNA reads TGTGCCACCAAGGACAGGGCTACAACTAATGAAAAACTGTTTTTT.

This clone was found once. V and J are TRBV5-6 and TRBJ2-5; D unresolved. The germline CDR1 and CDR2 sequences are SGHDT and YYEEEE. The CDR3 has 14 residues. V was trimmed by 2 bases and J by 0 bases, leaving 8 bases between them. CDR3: CASSFRSYQETQYF. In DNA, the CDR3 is TGTGCCAGCAGCTTTCGTTCGTACCAAGAGACCCAGTACTTC. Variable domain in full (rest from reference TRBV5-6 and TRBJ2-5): DAGVTQSPTHLIKTRGQQVTLRCSPKSGHDTVSWYQQALGQGPQFIFQYYEEEERQRGNFPDRFSGHQFPNYSSELNVNALLLGDSALYLCASSFRSYQETQYFGPGTRLLVL.

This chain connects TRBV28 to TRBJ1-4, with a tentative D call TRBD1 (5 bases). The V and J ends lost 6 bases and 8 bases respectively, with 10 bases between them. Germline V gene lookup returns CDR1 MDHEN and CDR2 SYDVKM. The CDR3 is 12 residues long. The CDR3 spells CASRPSGEKLFF. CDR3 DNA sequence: TGTGCCAGCAGGCCGTCAGGGGAAAAACTGTTTTTT.

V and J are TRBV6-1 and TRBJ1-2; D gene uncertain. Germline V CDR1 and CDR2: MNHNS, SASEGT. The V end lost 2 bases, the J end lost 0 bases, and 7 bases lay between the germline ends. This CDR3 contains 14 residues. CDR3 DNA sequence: TGTGCCAGCAGTGAACCGGGGACTAACTATGGCTACACCTTC. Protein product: CASSEPGTNYGYTF.

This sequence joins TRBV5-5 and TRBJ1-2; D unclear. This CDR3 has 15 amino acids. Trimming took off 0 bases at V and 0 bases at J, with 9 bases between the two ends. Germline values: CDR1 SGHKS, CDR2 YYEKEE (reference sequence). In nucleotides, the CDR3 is TGTGCCAGCAGCTTGGCAGGCAGATCTAACTATGGCTACACCTTC. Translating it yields CASSLAGRSNYGYTF.

Here the CDR3 reads CASSPTGFYGYTF. In DNA, the CDR3 is TGTGCCAGCAGCCCCACAGGGTTCTATGGCTACACCTTC. The chain couples TRBV28 to TRBJ1-2; tentatively, D is TRBD1 (6 bases). This CDR3 contains 13 residues. V gave up 6 bases and J gave up 4 bases, with 12 bases separating them. From germline, CDR1 is MDHEN and CDR2 SYDVKM.

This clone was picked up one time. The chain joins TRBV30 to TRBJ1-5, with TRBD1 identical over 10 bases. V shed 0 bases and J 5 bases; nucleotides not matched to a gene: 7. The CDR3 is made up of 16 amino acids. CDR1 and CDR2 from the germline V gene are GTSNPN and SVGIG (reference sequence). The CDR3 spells CAWSVKIGTGDQPQHF. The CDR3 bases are TGTGCCTGGAGTGTGAAGATTGGGACAGGGGATCAGCCCCAGCATTTT.

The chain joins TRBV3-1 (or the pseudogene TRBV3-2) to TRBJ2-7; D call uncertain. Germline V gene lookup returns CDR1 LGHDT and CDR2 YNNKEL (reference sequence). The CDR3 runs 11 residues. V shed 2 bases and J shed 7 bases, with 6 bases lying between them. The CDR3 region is CASSQPGEQYF. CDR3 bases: TGTGCCAGCAGCCAACCCGGGGAGCAGTACTTC.

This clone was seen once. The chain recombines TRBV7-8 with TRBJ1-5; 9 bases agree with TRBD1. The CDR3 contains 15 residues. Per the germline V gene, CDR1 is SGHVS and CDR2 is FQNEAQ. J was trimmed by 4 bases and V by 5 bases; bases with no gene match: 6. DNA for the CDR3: TGTGCCAGCAGCCCGCAGACAGGGGGAAATCAGCCCCAGCATTTT. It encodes CASSPQTGGNQPQHF.

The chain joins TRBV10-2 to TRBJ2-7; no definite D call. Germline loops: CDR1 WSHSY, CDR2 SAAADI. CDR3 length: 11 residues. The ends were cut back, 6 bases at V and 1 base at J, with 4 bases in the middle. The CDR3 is CASSLSYEQYF. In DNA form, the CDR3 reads TGCGCCAGCAGCCTATCCTACGAGCAGTACTTC.

The CDR3: CASSLGAYEQYF. CDR3 nucleotide sequence: TGTGCCAGCAGCTTAGGAGCCTACGAGCAGTACTTC. The V and J genes are TRBV7-9 and TRBJ2-7; D ambiguous. Germline assignment: CDR1 SEHNR and CDR2 FQNEAQ (reference sequence). CDR3 size: 12 residues. V was cut by 1 base and J by 2 bases, with 3 bases left in between.

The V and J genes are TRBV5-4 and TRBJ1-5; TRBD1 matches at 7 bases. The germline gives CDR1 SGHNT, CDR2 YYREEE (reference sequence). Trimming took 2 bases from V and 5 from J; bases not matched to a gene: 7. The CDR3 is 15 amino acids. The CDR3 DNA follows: TGTGCCAGCAGCTTTCAACAGGGGAAGGATCAGCCCCAGCATTTT. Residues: CASSFQQGKDQPQHF.

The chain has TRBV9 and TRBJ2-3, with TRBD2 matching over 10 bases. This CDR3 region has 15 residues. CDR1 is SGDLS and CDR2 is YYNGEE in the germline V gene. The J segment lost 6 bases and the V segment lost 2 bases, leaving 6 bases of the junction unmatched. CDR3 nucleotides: TGTGCCAGCAGCGTTACTAGCGGGGAACACGATACGCAGTATTTT. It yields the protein CASSVTSGEHDTQYF.

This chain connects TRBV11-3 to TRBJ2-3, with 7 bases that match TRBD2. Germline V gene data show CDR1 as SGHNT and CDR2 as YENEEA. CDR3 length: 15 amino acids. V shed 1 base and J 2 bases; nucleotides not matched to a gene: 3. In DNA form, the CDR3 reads TGTGCCAGCAGCTTAGGCGGGGGTGCCACAGATACGCAGTATTTT. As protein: CASSLGGGATDTQYF.

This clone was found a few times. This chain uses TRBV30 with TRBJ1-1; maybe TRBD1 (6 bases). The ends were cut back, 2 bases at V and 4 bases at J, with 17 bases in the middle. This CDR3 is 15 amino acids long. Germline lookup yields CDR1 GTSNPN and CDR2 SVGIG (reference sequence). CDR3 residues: CAWSPLGGAGTEAFF. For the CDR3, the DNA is TGTGCCTGGAGTCCACTGGGGGGGGCGGGCACTGAAGCTTTCTTT.